The 21 T cell receptor beta chains below all came from one sample that was sequenced in a study of cytomegalovirus exposure and HLA in healthy donors (dated by TCRdb to about 2017). Library preparation employed the immunoSEQ multiplex PCR assay. For the multiplex PCR, a mixture combining 60 forward primers for TCR Vbeta segments and 13 reverse primers for TCR Jbeta segments was used. TCRdb obtained this table from immuneACCESS and retained in-frame rearrangements with V and J assigned. These tables miss some clones; where compared with another copy, unresolved V genes account for less than half of the shortfall, and the remainder is unexplained. This sample gives around 64,000 clones in total; 80% to 90% of them show up just once. The leading ten clones occupy about an eighth of the sample. Sequenced input: PBMCs. The receptor source for this set is a woman between 25 and 40 years old in good health and CMV-seropositive.

This clone was seen only once. The V call is TRBV4-1, the J call TRBJ2-7; D is unresolved. Germline CDR1 MGHRA, CDR2 YSYEKL. The CDR3 length is 14 residues. Trimming cost V 1 base and J 3 bases, with 10 bases left between them. CDR3 DNA: TGCGCCAGCAGCCAAGTGACTGGAAACTACGAGCAGTACTTC. It is translated as CASSQVTGNYEQYF.

The chain uses TRBV5-8 and TRBJ2-7; 9 bases align to TRBD2. J lost 3 bases, V lost 0 bases, and 4 bases had no gene match. The CDR3 has 15 residues. Germline assignment: CDR1 SGHTS and CDR2 YDEGEE. The CDR3 bases are TGTGCCAGCAGCTTGGGGCTAGCGGGACACTACGAGCAGTACTTC. As protein: CASSLGLAGHYEQYF.

This clone has only one observation. The CDR3 region has the DNA TGCGCCAGCAGCATAGCGGGAGCCGTCAATGAGCAGTTCTTC. This encodes CASSIAGAVNEQFF. The genes are TRBV5-1 and TRBJ2-1; 9 bases line up with TRBD2. The CDR3 runs 14 residues. V shed 4 bases, J shed 6 bases, and the junction held 5 bases outside the gene matches. Germline CDR1 is SGHRS and CDR2 is YFSETQ.

The chain links TRBV6-5 to TRBJ2-3; D not resolved. CDR3 size: 14 residues. V was trimmed by 2 bases and J by 4 bases, leaving 10 bases between them. Germline CDR1 MNHEY, CDR2 SVGAGI. The CDR3: CASSYMVEADTQYF. CDR3 coding DNA: TGTGCCAGCAGTTACATGGTCGAGGCAGATACGCAGTATTTT.

The gene calls are TRBV28 and TRBJ2-7, with 9 bases fitting TRBD2. Losses at the gene ends were 7 bases for V and 2 bases for J; bases not matched to a gene: 9. This CDR3 has 15 residues. CDR1 and CDR2 (germline): MDHEN, SYDVKM. CDR3 sequence (DNA): TGTGCCAGCACCATCCCACCTAGCGGGGCCTACGAGCAGTACTTC. This translates into CASTIPPSGAYEQYF. The full variable domain, completed using reference TRBV28 and TRBJ2-7, is DVKVTQSSRYLVKRTGEKVFLECVQDMDHENMFWYRQDPGLGLRLIYFSYDVKMKEKGDIPEGYSVSREKKERFSLILESASTNQTSMYLCASTIPPSGAYEQYFGPGTRLTVT.

This clone was recorded a few times. The chain recombines TRBV2 with TRBJ2-7, with TRBD2 identical over 7 bases. This CDR3 comprises 15 residues. Germline V gene sequence: CDR1 SNHLY, CDR2 FYNNEI. The junction had 4 bases not matched to a gene; V was cut back by 2 bases and J by 0 bases. The CDR3 DNA reads as TGTGCCAGCAGTGAAAGGGGCGGGAGCTCCTACGAGCAGTACTTC. It yields the protein CASSERGGSSYEQYF.

The chain employs TRBV15 and TRBJ2-1, with a weak D call TRBD2 (6 bases). The germline gives CDR1 LNHNV, CDR2 YYDKDF (reference sequence). The CDR3 is 14 amino acids. V lost 6 bases to trimming and J lost 0 bases, with 9 bases between them. In DNA, the CDR3 is TGTGCCACCAGTTTGACTAGCTCCTACAATGAGCAGTTCTTC. As protein: CATSLTSSYNEQFF.

The chain carries TRBV27 and TRBJ2-2; D may be TRBD2 (6 bases). The CDR3 extends over 14 amino acids. V shed 6 bases and J shed 6 bases, with 14 bases lying between them. Germline V gene lookup returns CDR1 MNHEY and CDR2 SMNVEV (reference sequence). CDR3 protein: CASSLGGSAGELFF. The CDR3 DNA follows: TGTGCCAGCAGCCTCGGAGGGAGTGCCGGGGAGCTGTTTTTT.

The chain recombines TRBV7-9 with TRBJ1-1; D is ambiguous. Germline V gives CDR1 SEHNR, CDR2 FQNEAQ (reference sequence). This CDR3 region has 15 residues. V was cut by 1 base and J by 0 bases, with 9 bases left in between. The CDR3 nucleotides are TGTGCCAGCAGCTTAGGAGTTGGAGTGAACACTGAAGCTTTCTTT. Translation: CASSLGVGVNTEAFF.

This clone was counted a few times. V gene TRBV6-1 combines with J gene TRBJ2-5, with 10 bases matching TRBD2. Judging by the DNA end, TRBJ2-7 fits better; the J call may be wrong. This CDR3 has 17 amino acids. The V gene's germline CDR1 is MNHNS and CDR2 SASEGT. The CDR3 is CASSALAGDYNTYEQYF. The CDR3 DNA is TGTGCCAGCAGTGCTCTAGCGGGAGACTATAATACCTACGAGCAGTACTTC.

The rearrangement uses TRBV30 and TRBJ1-2; D is undetermined. Germline V lookup: CDR1 GTSNPN, CDR2 SVGIG (reference sequence). CDR3 length: 12 residues. The V gene lost 4 bases and the J gene lost 3 bases, with 9 bases spanning the gap. CDR3 protein: CAWNPHYYGYTF. The CDR3 DNA sequence: TGTGCCTGGAATCCCCATTACTATGGCTACACCTTC.

The gene calls are TRBV6-5 and TRBJ2-3, with 7 bases aligning to TRBD2. Germline assignment: CDR1 MNHEY and CDR2 SVGAGI. V dropped 6 bases and J dropped 0; count of bases not matched to a gene: 6. The CDR3 runs 15 residues. The CDR3 sequence: CASSPLASSTDTQYF. Written as DNA, the CDR3 is TGTGCCAGCAGCCCACTAGCGTCTAGCACAGATACGCAGTATTTT.

This clone was seen a few times. The V call is TRBV6-1, the J call TRBJ2-5; the match to TRBD2 covers 7 bases. The CDR3 spans 15 residues. Germline V gene lookup returns CDR1 MNHNS and CDR2 SASEGT. V shed 1 base and J 4 bases; nucleotides not matched to a gene: 6. This chain's CDR3 is CASSEGREISETQYF. CDR3 nucleotides: TGTGCCAGCAGTGAAGGGCGGGAGATATCAGAGACCCAGTACTTC.

The chain joins TRBV28 to TRBJ1-1; D uncertain. V was shortened by 1 base and J by 5 bases, with 14 bases between the two germline ends. This CDR3 has 15 residues. CDR1 and CDR2 (germline): MDHEN, SYDVKM. This CDR3 is CASSLYPTRGTEAFF. CDR3 DNA: TGTGCCAGCAGTTTATACCCCACACGAGGAACTGAAGCTTTCTTT.

V is TRBV2 and J is TRBJ1-5; perhaps TRBD1 as D (6 bases). Trimming removed 6 bases from V and 3 bases from J, with 18 bases in between. This CDR3 comprises 16 residues. CDR1 is SNHLY, CDR2 FYNNEI, per germline. CDR3 residues: CASRGIGTLSNQPQHF. CDR3 sequence (DNA): TGTGCCAGCAGGGGGATAGGGACACTATCCAATCAGCCCCAGCATTTT.

V gene TRBV11-3 combines with J gene TRBJ2-3; 9 positions match TRBD1. This CDR3 has 15 residues. Germline V CDR1 and CDR2: SGHNT, YENEEA. After removal of 5 bases from V and 2 bases from J, the junction contained 5 bases not matched to a gene. This CDR3 is CASSPGQGLTDTQYF. CDR3 coding DNA: TGTGCCAGCAGCCCCGGACAGGGGCTCACAGATACGCAGTATTTT.

The chain is built from TRBV11-2 and TRBJ2-1; D is unresolved. Trimming cost V 2 bases and J 10 bases, with 9 bases left between them. The germline V gene encodes CDR1 SGHAT and CDR2 FQNNGV. This CDR3 comprises 12 residues. The CDR3 sequence: CASSLRFGEQFF. As DNA, the CDR3 is TGTGCCAGCAGCTTACGATTCGGGGAGCAGTTCTTC.

The chain carries TRBV6-1 and TRBJ1-1, with 8 bases fitting TRBD1. The germline gives CDR1 MNHNS, CDR2 SASEGT. This CDR3 is 17 amino acids long. The V and J ends lost 3 bases and 5 bases, in that order; junction bases with no gene match: 14. CDR3 sequence: CASSDGAGRGLGTEAFF. The CDR3 DNA sequence: TGTGCCAGCAGTGATGGTGCGGGCAGGGGGCTAGGAACTGAAGCTTTCTTT.

This sequence joins TRBV10-2 and TRBJ1-5; weak D call: TRBD1 (5 bases). The V end was cut by 8 bases, the J end by 7 bases, with 18 bases between. The CDR3 runs 14 residues. Germline V CDR1 and CDR2: WSHSY, SAAADI. In DNA, the CDR3 is TGCGCCAGCCCTCCGGGGGGGGGTAGCCAGCCCCAGCATTTT. Protein: CASPPGGGSQPQHF.

The genes are TRBV10-1 and TRBJ1-1; no clear D. V was shortened by 4 bases and J by 4 bases, with 10 bases between the two germline ends. This CDR3 is built from 13 residues. Per germline, CDR1 WNHNN and CDR2 SYGVQD (reference sequence). The CDR3 here is CASSVKRGTEAFF. CDR3 nucleotides: TGCGCCAGCAGTGTTAAACGAGGCACTGAAGCTTTCTTT.

The chain has TRBV28 and TRBJ1-2, with D possibly TRBD1 on 5 matching bases. The CDR3 totals 16 residues. The V end was cut by 11 bases, the J end by 4 bases, with 26 bases between. Looked up from germline, CDR1 is MDHEN and CDR2 is SYDVKM. The CDR3 nucleotides are TGTGCCGCCGTTTCGGAGGGACGGGGTCCGGGCTATGGCTACACCTTC. This gives the protein CAAVSEGRGPGYGYTF.